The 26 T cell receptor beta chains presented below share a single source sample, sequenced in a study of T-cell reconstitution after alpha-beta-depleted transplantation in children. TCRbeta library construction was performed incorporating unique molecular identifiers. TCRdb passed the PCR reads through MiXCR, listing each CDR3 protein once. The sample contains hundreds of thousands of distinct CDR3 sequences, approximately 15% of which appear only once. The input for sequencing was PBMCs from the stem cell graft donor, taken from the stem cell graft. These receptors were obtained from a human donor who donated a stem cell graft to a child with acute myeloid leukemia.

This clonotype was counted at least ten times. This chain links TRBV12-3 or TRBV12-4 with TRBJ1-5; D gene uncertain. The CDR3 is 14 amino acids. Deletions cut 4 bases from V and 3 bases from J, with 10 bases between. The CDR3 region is CASSSDGDNQPQHF. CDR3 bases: TGTGCCAGCAGTTCGGACGGAGACAATCAGCCCCAGCATTTT.

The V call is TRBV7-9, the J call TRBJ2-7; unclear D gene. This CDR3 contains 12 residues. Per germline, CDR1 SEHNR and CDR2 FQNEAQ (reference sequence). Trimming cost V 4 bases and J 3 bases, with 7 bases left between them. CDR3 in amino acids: CASSSIIYEQYV. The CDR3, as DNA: TGTGCCAGCAGCTCGATCATCTACGAGCAGTACGTC.

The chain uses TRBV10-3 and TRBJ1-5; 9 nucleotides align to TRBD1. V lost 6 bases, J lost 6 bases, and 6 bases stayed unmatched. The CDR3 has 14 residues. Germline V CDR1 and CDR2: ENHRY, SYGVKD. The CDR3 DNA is TGTGCCATCAGGGAACAGGGGGCGGGTCAGCCCCAGCATTTT. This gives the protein CAIREQGAGQPQHF.

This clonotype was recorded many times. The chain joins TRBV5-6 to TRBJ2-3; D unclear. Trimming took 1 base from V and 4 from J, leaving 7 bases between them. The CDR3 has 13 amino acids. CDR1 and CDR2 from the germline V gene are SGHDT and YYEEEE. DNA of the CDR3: TGTGCCAGCAGCTTGACCCCCGCAGATACGCAGTATTTT. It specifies CASSLTPADTQYF.

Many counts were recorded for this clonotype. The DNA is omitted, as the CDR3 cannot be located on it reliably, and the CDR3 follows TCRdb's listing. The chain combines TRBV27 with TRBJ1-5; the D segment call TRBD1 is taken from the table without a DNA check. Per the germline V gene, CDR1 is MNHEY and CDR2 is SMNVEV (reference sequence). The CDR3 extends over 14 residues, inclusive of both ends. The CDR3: CASASGQGNQPQHF.

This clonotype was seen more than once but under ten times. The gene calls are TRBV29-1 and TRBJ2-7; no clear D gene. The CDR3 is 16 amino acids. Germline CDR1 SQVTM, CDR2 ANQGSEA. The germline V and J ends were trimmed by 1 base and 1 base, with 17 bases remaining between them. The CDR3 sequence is CSVEGVSGVRSYEQYF. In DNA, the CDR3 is TGCAGCGTTGAAGGAGTGTCTGGGGTCAGATCCTACGAGCAGTACTTC.

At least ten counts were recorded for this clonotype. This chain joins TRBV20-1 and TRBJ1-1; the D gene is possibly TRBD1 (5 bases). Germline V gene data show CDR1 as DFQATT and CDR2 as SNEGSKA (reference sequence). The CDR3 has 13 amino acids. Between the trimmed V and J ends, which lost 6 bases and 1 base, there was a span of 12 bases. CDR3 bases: TGCAGTGCGCCACGCAGGGCGAACACTGAAGCTTTCTTT. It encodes CSAPRRANTEAFF.

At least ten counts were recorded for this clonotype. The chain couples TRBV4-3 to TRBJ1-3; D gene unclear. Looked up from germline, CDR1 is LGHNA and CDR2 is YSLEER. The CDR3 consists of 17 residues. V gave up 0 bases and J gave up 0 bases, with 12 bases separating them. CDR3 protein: CASSQDRAVNSGNTIYF. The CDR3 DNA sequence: TGCGCCAGCAGCCAAGATCGCGCCGTCAACTCTGGAAACACCATATATTTT.

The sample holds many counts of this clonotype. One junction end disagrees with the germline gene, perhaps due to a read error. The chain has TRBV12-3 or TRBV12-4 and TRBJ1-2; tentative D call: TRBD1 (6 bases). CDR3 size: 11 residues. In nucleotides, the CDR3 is TGTGCCAGCAGCAAGGGTAGGGGGAAAGACTTC. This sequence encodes CASSKGRGKDF.

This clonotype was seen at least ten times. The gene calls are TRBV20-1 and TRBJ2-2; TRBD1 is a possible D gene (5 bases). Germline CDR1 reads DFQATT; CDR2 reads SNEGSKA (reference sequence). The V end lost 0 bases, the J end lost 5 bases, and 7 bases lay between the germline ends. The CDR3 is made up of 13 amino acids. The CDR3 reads CSAREAGTGELFF. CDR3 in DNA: TGCAGTGCTAGAGAGGCAGGGACCGGGGAGCTGTTTTTT.

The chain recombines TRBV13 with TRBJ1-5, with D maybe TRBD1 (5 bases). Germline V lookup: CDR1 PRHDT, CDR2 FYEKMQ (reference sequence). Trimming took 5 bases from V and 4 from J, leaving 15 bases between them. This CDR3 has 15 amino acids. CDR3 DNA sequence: TGTGCCAGCAGCCGAGGGACGGAAAGTAATCAGCCCCAGCATTTT. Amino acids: CASSRGTESNQPQHF.

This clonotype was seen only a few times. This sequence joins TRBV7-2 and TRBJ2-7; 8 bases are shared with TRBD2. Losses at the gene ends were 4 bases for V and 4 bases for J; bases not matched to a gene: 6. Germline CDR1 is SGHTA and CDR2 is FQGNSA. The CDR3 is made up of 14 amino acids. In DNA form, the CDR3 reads TGTGCCAGCAGCTCCGGGGGGGCCCCTTACGAGCAGTACTTC. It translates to CASSSGGAPYEQYF.

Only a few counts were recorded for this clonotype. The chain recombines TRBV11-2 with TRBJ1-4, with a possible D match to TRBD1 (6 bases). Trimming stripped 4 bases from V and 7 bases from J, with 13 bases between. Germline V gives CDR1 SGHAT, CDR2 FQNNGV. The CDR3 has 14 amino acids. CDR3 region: CASSSRVGGEKLFF. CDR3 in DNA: TGTGCCAGCAGCTCCAGGGTAGGGGGTGAAAAACTGTTTTTT.

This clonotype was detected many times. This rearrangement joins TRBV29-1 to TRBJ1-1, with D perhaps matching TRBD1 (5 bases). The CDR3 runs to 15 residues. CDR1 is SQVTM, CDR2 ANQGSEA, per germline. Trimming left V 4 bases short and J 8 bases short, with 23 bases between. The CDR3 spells CSVGRPGLRSSEAFF. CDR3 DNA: TGCAGCGTTGGGAGACCGGGACTCCGAAGTTCAGAAGCTTTCTTT.

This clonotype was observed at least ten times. The CDR3 sequence is CSGGAGAYYNEQFF. CDR3 coding DNA: TGCAGCGGGGGAGCGGGGGCCTACTACAATGAGCAGTTCTTC. The V gene is TRBV29-1, the J gene TRBJ2-1; 8 bases align to TRBD2. The germline CDR1 and CDR2 sequences are SQVTM and ANQGSEA. This CDR3 has 14 residues. V lost 7 bases and J lost 3; bases outside the gene matches: 8.

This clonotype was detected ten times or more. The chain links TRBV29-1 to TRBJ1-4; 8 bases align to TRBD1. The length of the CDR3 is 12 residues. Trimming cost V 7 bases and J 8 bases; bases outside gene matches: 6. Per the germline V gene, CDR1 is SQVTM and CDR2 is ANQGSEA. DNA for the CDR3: TGCAGCGCCGGACAGGGCCTGGAAAAACTGTTTTTT. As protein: CSAGQGLEKLFF.

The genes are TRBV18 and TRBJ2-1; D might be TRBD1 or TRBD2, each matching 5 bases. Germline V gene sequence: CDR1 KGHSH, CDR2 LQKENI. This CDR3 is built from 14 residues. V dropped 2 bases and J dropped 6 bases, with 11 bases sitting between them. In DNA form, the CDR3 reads TGTGCCAGCTCACCATGGGACGATCCCAATGAGCAGTTCTTC. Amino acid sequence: CASSPWDDPNEQFF.

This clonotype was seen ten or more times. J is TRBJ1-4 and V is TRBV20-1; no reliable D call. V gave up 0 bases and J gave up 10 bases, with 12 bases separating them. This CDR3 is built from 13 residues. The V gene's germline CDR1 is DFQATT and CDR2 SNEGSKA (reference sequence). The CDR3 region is CSARDPVNRKLFF. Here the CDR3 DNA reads TGCAGTGCTAGAGATCCGGTTAACAGAAAACTGTTTTTT.

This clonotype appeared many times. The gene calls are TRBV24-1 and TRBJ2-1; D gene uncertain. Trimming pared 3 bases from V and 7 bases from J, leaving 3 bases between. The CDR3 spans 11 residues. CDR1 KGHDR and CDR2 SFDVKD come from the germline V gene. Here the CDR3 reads CATSDGNEQFF. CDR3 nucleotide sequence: TGTGCCACCAGTGATGGGAATGAGCAGTTCTTC.

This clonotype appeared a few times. CDR3 residues: CASSERSRDPYEQYV. The CDR3 bases are TGTGCCAGCAGTGAGAGGTCACGGGATCCCTACGAGCAGTACGTC. This chain links TRBV6-1 with TRBJ2-7; D is possibly TRBD2 (5 bases). The CDR3 consists of 15 residues. The V end was cut by 3 bases, the J end by 2 bases, with 14 bases between. Per the germline V gene, CDR1 is MNHNS and CDR2 is SASEGT.

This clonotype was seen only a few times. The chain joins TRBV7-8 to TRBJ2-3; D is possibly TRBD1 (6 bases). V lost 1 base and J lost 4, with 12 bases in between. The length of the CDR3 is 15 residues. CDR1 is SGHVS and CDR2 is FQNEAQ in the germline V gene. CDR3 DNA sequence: TGTGCCAGCAGCTTAGAATGGACAGACCCAGATACGCAGTATTTT. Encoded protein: CASSLEWTDPDTQYF.

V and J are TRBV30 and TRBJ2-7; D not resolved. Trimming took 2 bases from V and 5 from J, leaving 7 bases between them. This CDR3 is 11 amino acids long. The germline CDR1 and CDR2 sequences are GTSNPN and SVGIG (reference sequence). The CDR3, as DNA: TGTGCCTGGAGTAGGTCCAACGAGCAGTACTTC. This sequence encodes CAWSRSNEQYF.

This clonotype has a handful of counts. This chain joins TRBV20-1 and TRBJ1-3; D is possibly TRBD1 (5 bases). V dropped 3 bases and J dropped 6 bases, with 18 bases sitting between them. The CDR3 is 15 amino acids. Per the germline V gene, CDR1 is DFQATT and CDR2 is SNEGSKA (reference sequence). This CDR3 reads CSASREAAASNTIYF. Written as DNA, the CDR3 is TGCAGTGCTAGCAGGGAGGCGGCGGCCTCAAACACCATATATTTT.

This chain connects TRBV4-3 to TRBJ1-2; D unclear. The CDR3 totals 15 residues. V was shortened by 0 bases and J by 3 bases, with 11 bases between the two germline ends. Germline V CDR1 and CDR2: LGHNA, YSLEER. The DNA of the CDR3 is TGCGCCAGCAGCCAAGATCGGGATGCCCACTATGGCTACACCTTC. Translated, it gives CASSQDRDAHYGYTF.

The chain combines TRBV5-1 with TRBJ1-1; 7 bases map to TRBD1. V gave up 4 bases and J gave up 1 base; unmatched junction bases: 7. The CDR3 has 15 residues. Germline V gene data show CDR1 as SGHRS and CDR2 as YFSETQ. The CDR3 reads CASSREQGRNTEAFF. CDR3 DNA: TGCGCCAGCAGCCGAGAACAGGGGAGGAACACTGAAGCTTTCTTT.

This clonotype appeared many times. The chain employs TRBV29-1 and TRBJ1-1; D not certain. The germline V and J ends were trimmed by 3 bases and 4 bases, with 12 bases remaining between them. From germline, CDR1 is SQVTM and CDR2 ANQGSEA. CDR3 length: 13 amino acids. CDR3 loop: CSVDEGGRTEAFF. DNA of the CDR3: TGCAGCGTTGATGAAGGTGGTCGCACTGAAGCTTTCTTT. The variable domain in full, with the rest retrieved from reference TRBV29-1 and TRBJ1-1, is SAVISQKPSRDICQRGTSLTIQCQVDSQVTMMFWYRQQPGQSLTLIATANQGSEATYESGFVIDKFPISRPNLTFSTLTVSNMSPEDSSIYLCSVDEGGRTEAFFGQGTRLTVV.